The 27 T cell receptor beta chains below come from one sample, sequenced in a study of blood T cell repertoires in COVID-19. The assay was immunoSEQ multiplex PCR, and TCRdb's table has in-frame clones only and misses some. In the table there are over 200,000 clones, over 75% of which are singletons. The sample consisted of peripheral blood. These receptors were obtained from a man aged 40-49 years with active or convalescent COVID-19.

The chain has TRBV7-9 and TRBJ2-1; 7 nucleotides align to TRBD2. The CDR3 is 16 residues long. Trimming cost V 11 bases and J 4 bases; bases outside gene matches: 17. Per germline, CDR1 SEHNR and CDR2 FQNEAQ (reference sequence). As DNA, the CDR3 is TGTGCCGTCCCGGGTCAGGGAGCGGGGACTTACAATGAGCAGTTCTTC. It specifies CAVPGQGAGTYNEQFF.

V is TRBV28 and J is TRBJ1-2; a weak D match, TRBD1 (6 bases). The ends were cut back, 5 bases at V and 7 bases at J, with 20 bases in the middle. CDR3 size: 15 residues. Germline V gives CDR1 MDHEN, CDR2 SYDVKM. CDR3 DNA sequence: TGTGCCAGCAGTCCACCGGGACACTCACGCGGTGGCTACACCTTC. Its translation: CASSPPGHSRGGYTF.

The chain has TRBV6-5 and TRBJ1-5, with D possibly being TRBD1 (5 bases). Germline V gives CDR1 MNHEY, CDR2 SVGAGI. V gave up 6 bases and J gave up 7 bases, with 16 bases separating them. CDR3 size: 14 residues. CDR3 DNA sequence: TGTGCCAGCAGCAGTCGGTCAGGGATCCAGCCCCAGCATTTT. It is translated as CASSSRSGIQPQHF.

The chain recombines TRBV18 with TRBJ1-2; unclear D gene. CDR3 size: 13 residues. The germline V gene encodes CDR1 KGHSH and CDR2 LQKENI. V lost 3 bases and J lost 3, with 8 bases in between. This chain's CDR3 is CASSPGRDYGYTF. As DNA, the CDR3 is TGTGCCAGCTCACCGGGGAGGGACTATGGCTACACCTTC.

The chain employs TRBV28 and TRBJ1-1, with 7 bases identical to TRBD1. This CDR3 has 15 residues. Trimming cost V 5 bases and J 0 bases; bases outside gene matches: 6. Germline V gives CDR1 MDHEN, CDR2 SYDVKM. The CDR3 coding sequence is TGTGCCAGCAGTAAACCGGGACAGATGAACACTGAAGCTTTCTTT. Residues: CASSKPGQMNTEAFF.

This chain uses TRBV5-6 with TRBJ1-1, with D perhaps TRBD1 (5 bases). The ends were cut back, 4 bases at V and 0 bases at J, with 13 bases in the middle. There are 15 residues in the CDR3. The V gene's germline CDR1 is SGHDT and CDR2 YYEEEE. CDR3: CASSPRGGLNTEAFF. CDR3 in DNA: TGTGCCAGCAGCCCCCGGGGGGGATTGAACACTGAAGCTTTCTTT.

The rearrangement links TRBV28 to TRBJ1-1; D not certain. The V end was cut by 3 bases, the J end by 7 bases, with 24 bases between. The germline V gene encodes CDR1 MDHEN and CDR2 SYDVKM. The CDR3 length is 17 residues. CDR3 residues: CASSFSLRTGGSIEAFF. The CDR3, as DNA: TGTGCCAGCAGTTTTTCCCTCCGGACGGGAGGGAGCATTGAAGCTTTCTTT.

This chain links TRBV19 with TRBJ2-2, with a possible D match to TRBD2 (6 bases). This CDR3 spans 14 amino acids. Germline values: CDR1 LNHDA, CDR2 SQIVND (reference sequence). V was pared by 10 bases and J by 1 base, with 13 bases between. CDR3 sequence (DNA): TGTGCCACAACCGGGACTCAGAACACCGGGGAGCTGTTTTTT. It yields the protein CATTGTQNTGELFF.

The genes are TRBV30 and TRBJ1-1; 7 nucleotides align to TRBD1. In germline, CDR1 is GTSNPN, CDR2 SVGIG (reference sequence). V shed 5 bases, J shed 3 bases, and the junction held 3 bases outside the gene matches. The CDR3 length is 12 residues. The CDR3 DNA sequence: TGTGCCTGGGGCAGGGGGGACACTGAAGCTTTCTTT. This sequence encodes CAWGRGDTEAFF.

The chain couples TRBV14 to TRBJ1-6; D is ambiguous. Germline V gives CDR1 SGHDN, CDR2 FVKESK. The V end lost 4 bases, the J end lost 7 bases, and 8 bases lay between the germline ends. This CDR3 has 13 residues. The CDR3 sequence is CASSPFQNSPLHF. The DNA of the CDR3 is TGTGCCAGCAGCCCCTTCCAGAATTCACCCCTCCACTTT.

The CDR3 loop is CASSYRGPTTEAFF. CDR3 nucleotide sequence: TGTGCCAGCAGTTACAGGGGGCCTACCACTGAAGCTTTCTTT. The chain joins TRBV6-5 to TRBJ1-1; TRBD1 matches 7 bases. The CDR3 contains 14 residues. Germline assignment: CDR1 MNHEY and CDR2 SVGAGI. The trim removed 2 bases at V and 4 bases at J, leaving 4 bases unmatched.

This clone was picked up one time. The chain recombines TRBV7-9 with TRBJ2-5, with TRBD1 matching 9 bases. CDR3 size: 14 residues. The germline CDR1 and CDR2 sequences are SEHNR and FQNEAQ (reference sequence). Unmatched junction bases numbered 7, after V lost 6 bases and J lost 5 bases. The CDR3 sequence: CASSWTGAGETQYF. The CDR3 DNA follows: TGTGCCAGCAGTTGGACAGGGGCTGGGGAGACCCAGTACTTC.

In regard to this clone: Within the sample, other DNA sequences also encode this same CDR3. This sequence joins TRBV7-3 and TRBJ1-5, with D hard to call. V dropped 2 bases and J dropped 4 bases, with 6 bases sitting between them. The germline V gene has CDR1 SGHTA and CDR2 FQGTGA. The CDR3 consists of 13 residues. The CDR3 region has the DNA TGTGCCAGCAGCTTAGGGCAGAATCAGCCCCAGCATTTT. Its protein is CASSLGQNQPQHF.

This chain joins TRBV2 and TRBJ1-2, with TRBD1 identical over 11 bases. The V gene end was trimmed by 6 bases and the J gene end by 8 bases; junction bases not matched to a gene: 5. Germline CDR1 and CDR2: SNHLY and FYNNEI. The CDR3 spans 13 residues. The CDR3 loop is CASRRTGGEGYTF. CDR3 bases: TGTGCCAGCAGGCGGACAGGGGGCGAGGGCTACACCTTC.

V is TRBV9 and J is TRBJ1-2; 8 bases fit TRBD1. After removal of 3 bases from V and 8 bases from J, the junction contained 6 bases not matched to a gene. Germline V lookup: CDR1 SGDLS, CDR2 YYNGEE. The CDR3 consists of 13 residues. The CDR3 DNA is TGTGCCAGCAGCGGTCAGGGGGCAGGCGGCTACACCTTC. This encodes CASSGQGAGGYTF.

The chain uses TRBV21-1 and TRBJ2-7; no check of the table's D call, TRBD1, against the DNA was made. TRBV21-1 is described as a pseudogene. The CDR3 is made up of 15 amino acids. The CDR3 protein is CASSKGGTGTYEQYF. CDR3 nucleotide sequence: TGTGCCAGCAGCAAAGGGGGGACAGGAACCTACGAGCAGTACTTC.

The rearrangement links TRBV10-2 to TRBJ1-1; D might be TRBD1 (5 bases). Germline V gene data show CDR1 as WSHSY and CDR2 as SAAADI. CDR3 length: 15 amino acids. Trimming pared 6 bases from V and 4 bases from J, leaving 18 bases between. CDR3: CASRFSQGSSTEAFF. CDR3 nucleotides: TGCGCCAGCAGATTCTCGCAGGGTTCGAGCACTGAAGCTTTCTTT.

V and J are TRBV9 and TRBJ1-2; 12 nucleotides line up with TRBD1. The length of the CDR3 is 15 residues. Germline V gives CDR1 SGDLS, CDR2 YYNGEE. The V segment lost 5 bases and the J segment 6 bases; nucleotides outside the gene matches: 8. As DNA, the CDR3 is TGTGCCAGCAGTGGGGATGGGACAGGGGGCCATGGCTACACCTTC. Its translation: CASSGDGTGGHGYTF.

The chain is built from TRBV28 and TRBJ1-2; perhaps TRBD1 as D (5 bases). Trimming left V 8 bases short and J 10 bases short, with 20 bases between. Germline loops: CDR1 MDHEN, CDR2 SYDVKM. The length of the CDR3 is 13 residues. The CDR3 nucleotides are TGTGCCAGCGGGGGACTCCCAGAAAGAGACTACACCTTC. It yields the protein CASGGLPERDYTF.

The chain has TRBV27 and TRBJ1-4; D perhaps matches TRBD1 (6 bases). Germline V lookup: CDR1 MNHEY, CDR2 SMNVEV (reference sequence). Deletions cut 5 bases from V and 6 bases from J, with 13 bases between. The CDR3 extends over 14 amino acids. The CDR3 loop reads CASSPRDIYEKLFF. Written as DNA, the CDR3 is TGTGCCAGCAGTCCAAGGGACATATATGAAAAACTGTTTTTT.

The V and J genes are TRBV3-1 (or the pseudogene TRBV3-2) and TRBJ2-1; 13 nucleotides agree with TRBD2. CDR1 and CDR2 from the germline V gene are LGHDT and YNNKEL (reference sequence). This CDR3 has 15 amino acids. The V and J ends lost 4 bases and 9 bases, in that order; junction bases with no gene match: 6. The CDR3 here is CASSPKLAGGREQFF. In DNA, the CDR3 is TGTGCCAGCAGCCCGAAACTAGCGGGGGGGCGTGAGCAGTTCTTC.

This clone appeared a few times. V gene TRBV5-4 combines with J gene TRBJ2-5; no firm D call. V lost 0 bases to trimming and J lost 2 bases, with 14 bases between them. The germline V gene has CDR1 SGHNT and CDR2 YYREEE (reference sequence). This CDR3 is built from 16 residues. The CDR3 region has the DNA TGTGCCAGCAGCTTGGGCCTGGCAGCGACGCAAGAGACCCAGTACTTC. Translating gives CASSLGLAATQETQYF.

The chain has TRBV30 and TRBJ1-6, with 9 bases identical to TRBD1. The trim removed 0 bases at V and 9 bases at J, leaving 3 bases unmatched. Germline CDR1 is GTSNPN and CDR2 is SVGIG (reference sequence). There are 14 residues in the CDR3. The CDR3 sequence: CAWSVGTGFSPLHF. The CDR3 region has the DNA TGTGCCTGGAGTGTAGGGACAGGGTTTTCACCCCTCCACTTT.

The V and J genes are TRBV5-1 and TRBJ1-4, with 7 bases that match TRBD1. CDR1 and CDR2 (germline): SGHRS, YFSETQ. This CDR3 is 15 amino acids long. Trimming took 3 bases from V and 5 from J; bases not matched to a gene: 7. CDR3 residues: CASSSTGTENEKLFF. DNA for the CDR3: TGCGCCAGCAGCTCGACCGGGACAGAAAATGAAAAACTGTTTTTT.

This chain uses TRBV5-1 with TRBJ1-5; tentatively, D is TRBD1 (6 bases). Germline CDR1 is SGHRS and CDR2 is YFSETQ. The CDR3 consists of 14 residues. V lost 7 bases and J 1 base, leaving 12 bases between the germline ends. CDR3 sequence (DNA): TGCGCCAGCCCAGACAGGAGGAGCAATCAGCCCCAGCATTTT. Its protein is CASPDRRSNQPQHF.

This clone was seen once. The V gene is TRBV3-1 (or the pseudogene TRBV3-2), the J gene TRBJ2-7; 9 nucleotides line up with TRBD2. The CDR3 covers 15 residues. V lost 1 base, J lost 5 bases, and 6 bases stayed unmatched. Germline lookup yields CDR1 LGHDT and CDR2 YNNKEL (reference sequence). The CDR3 sequence is CASSQGWGLANEQYF. CDR3 DNA sequence: TGTGCCAGCAGCCAAGGGTGGGGACTAGCTAACGAGCAGTACTTC.

The V gene is TRBV30, the J gene TRBJ1-5; D not certain. Trimming left V 0 bases short and J 9 bases short, with 12 bases between. The CDR3 length is 13 residues. Per germline, CDR1 GTSNPN and CDR2 SVGIG (reference sequence). The CDR3: CAWSVGRGWPQHF. CDR3 in DNA: TGTGCCTGGAGTGTCGGGCGGGGATGGCCCCAGCATTTT.